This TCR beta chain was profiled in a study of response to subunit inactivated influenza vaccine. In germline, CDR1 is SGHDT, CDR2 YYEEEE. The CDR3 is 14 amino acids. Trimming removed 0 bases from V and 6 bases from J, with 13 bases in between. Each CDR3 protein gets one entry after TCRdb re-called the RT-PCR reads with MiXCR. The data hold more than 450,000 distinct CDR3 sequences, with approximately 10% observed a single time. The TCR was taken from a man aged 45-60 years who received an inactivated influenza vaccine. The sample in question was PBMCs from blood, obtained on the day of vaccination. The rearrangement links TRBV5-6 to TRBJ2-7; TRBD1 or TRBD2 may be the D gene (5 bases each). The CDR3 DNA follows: TGTGCCAGCAGCTTGGCCGGCAGGGAGCTCGAGCAGTACTTC. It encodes CASSLAGRELEQYF.